This T cell receptor (beta chain) came from a study of blood T cell repertoires in COVID-19. For the study at large: The origin of the acute and convalescent COVID-19 samples was the United States, Italy and Spain. PBMCs, B-cell-depleted T cells, or T cells provided the cDNA or gDNA that made up the material.

Original processing notes: Nucleated cell counts were estimated from reference gene primer amplification. Sequencing used immunoSEQ multiplex PCR; TCRdb keeps in-frame clones, though not all of them. The V and J calls and the clone size are those of that table, but D and trimming were determined from the DNA. This table holds approximately 100,000 clones, more than 70% found once. There are 16 residues in the CDR3. V lost 1 base and J 10 bases, leaving 23 bases between the germline ends. Germline CDR1 SGHKS, CDR2 YYEKEE (reference sequence). The source is a woman aged 30 to 39 with acute or convalescent COVID-19. The genes are TRBV5-5 and TRBJ1-1; perhaps TRBD1 as D (5 bases). The sample taken for sequencing was peripheral blood. CDR3 loop: CASSLSQTGTPGGAFF. The CDR3 region has the DNA TGTGCCAGCAGCTTGTCCCAGACCGGGACTCCGGGGGGAGCTTTCTTT. The entire variable domain, with the rest obtained from reference TRBV5-5 and TRBJ1-1, is as follows: DAGVTQSPTHLIKTRGQQVTLRCSPISGHKSVSWYQQVLGQGPQFIFQYYEKEERGRGNFPDRFSARQFPNYSSELNVNALLLGDSALYLCASSLSQTGTPGGAFFGQGTRLTVV.